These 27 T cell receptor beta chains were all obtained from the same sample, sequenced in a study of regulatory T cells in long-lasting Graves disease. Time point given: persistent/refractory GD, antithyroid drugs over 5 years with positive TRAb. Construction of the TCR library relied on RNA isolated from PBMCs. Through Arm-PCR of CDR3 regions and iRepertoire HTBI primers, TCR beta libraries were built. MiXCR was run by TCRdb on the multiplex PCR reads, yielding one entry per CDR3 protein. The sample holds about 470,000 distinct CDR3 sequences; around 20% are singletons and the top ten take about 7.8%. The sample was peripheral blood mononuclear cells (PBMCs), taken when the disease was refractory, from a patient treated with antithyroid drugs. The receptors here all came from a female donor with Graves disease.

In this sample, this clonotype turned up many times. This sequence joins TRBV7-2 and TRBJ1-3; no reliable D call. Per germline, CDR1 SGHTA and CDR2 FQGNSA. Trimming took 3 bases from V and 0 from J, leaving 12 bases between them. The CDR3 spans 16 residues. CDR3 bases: TGTGCCAGCAGCTTCACCGCCCGATACTCTGGAAACACCATATATTTT. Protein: CASSFTARYSGNTIYF.

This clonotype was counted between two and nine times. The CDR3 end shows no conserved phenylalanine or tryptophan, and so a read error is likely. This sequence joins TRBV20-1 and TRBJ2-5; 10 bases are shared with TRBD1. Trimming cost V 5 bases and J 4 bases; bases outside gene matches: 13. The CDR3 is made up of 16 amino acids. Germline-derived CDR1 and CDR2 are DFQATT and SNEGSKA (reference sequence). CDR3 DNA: TGCAGTGCTCATCCTCCGGGACAGGGGTTGGGAGAGACCCAGTACCTC. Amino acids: CSAHPPGQGLGETQYL.

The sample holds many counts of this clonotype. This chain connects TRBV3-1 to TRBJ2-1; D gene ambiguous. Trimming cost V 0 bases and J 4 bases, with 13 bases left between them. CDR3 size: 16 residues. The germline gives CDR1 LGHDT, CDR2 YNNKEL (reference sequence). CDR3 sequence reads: CASSQESKGWYNEQFF. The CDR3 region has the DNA TGTGCCAGCAGCCAAGAATCGAAAGGGTGGTACAATGAGCAGTTCTTC.

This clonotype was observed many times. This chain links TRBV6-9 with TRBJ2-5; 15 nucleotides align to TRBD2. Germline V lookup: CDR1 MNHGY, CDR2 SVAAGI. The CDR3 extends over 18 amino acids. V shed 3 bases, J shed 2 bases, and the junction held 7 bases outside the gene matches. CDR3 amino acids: CASSYRGTSGRRQETQYF. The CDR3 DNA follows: TGTGCCAGCAGTTACCGGGGGACTAGCGGGAGGAGGCAAGAGACCCAGTACTTC.

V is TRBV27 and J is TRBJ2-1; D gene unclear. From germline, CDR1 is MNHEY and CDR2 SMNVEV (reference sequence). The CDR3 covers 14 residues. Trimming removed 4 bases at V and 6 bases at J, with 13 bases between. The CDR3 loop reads CASSYIEAVNEQFF. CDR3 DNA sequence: TGTGCCAGCAGTTATATCGAGGCAGTCAATGAGCAGTTCTTC.

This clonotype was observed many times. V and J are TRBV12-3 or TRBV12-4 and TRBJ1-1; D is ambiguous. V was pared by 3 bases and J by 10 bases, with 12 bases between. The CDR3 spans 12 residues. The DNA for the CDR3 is TGTGCCAGCAGTTTCCGGCCGGTAGGAGCTTTCTTT. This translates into CASSFRPVGAFF.

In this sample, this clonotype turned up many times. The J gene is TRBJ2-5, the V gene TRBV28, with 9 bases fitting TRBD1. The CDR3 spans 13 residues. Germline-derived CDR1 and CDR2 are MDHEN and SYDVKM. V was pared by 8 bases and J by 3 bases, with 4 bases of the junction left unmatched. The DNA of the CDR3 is TGTGCCAGCCTCCGGACAGGGGAAGAGACCCAGTACTTC. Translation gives CASLRTGEETQYF.

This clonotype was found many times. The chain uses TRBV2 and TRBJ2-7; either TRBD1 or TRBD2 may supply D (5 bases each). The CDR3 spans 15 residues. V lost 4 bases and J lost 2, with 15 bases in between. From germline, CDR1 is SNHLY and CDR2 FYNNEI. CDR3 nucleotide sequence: TGTGCCAGCAGTGTGGGACCAGCCCACCCCTACGAGCAGTACTTC. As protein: CASSVGPAHPYEQYF.

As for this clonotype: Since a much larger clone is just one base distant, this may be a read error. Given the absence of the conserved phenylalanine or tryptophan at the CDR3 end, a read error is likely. CDR3 DNA: TGTGCCAGCAGCATTTCGACAGCTGAAGCTTTCTCT. Translation: CASSISTAEAFS. The V gene is TRBV5-6, the J gene TRBJ1-1, with TRBD1 as a possible D gene (5 bases). This CDR3 is 12 amino acids long. The V end lost 4 bases, the J end lost 6 bases, and 10 bases lay between the germline ends. Germline V gene sequence: CDR1 SGHDT, CDR2 YYEEEE.

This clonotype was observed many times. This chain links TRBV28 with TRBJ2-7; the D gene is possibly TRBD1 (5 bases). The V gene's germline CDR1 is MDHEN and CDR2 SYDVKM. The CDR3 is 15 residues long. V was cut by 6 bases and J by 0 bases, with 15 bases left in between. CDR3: CASSPTGPLSYEQYF. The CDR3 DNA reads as TGTGCCAGCAGCCCAACAGGACCTCTCTCCTACGAGCAGTACTTC.

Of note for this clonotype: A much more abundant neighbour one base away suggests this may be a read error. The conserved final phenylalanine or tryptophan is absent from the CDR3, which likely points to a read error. CDR3 sequence reads: CASSHTDYEQYL. The CDR3 region has the DNA TGTGCCAGCTCGCACACAGATTACGAGCAGTACCTC. V usage is TRBV18 and J usage is TRBJ2-7; D remains unclear. The germline V gene has CDR1 KGHSH and CDR2 LQKENI. The length of the CDR3 is 12 residues. Deletions cut 6 bases from V and 4 bases from J, with 10 bases between.

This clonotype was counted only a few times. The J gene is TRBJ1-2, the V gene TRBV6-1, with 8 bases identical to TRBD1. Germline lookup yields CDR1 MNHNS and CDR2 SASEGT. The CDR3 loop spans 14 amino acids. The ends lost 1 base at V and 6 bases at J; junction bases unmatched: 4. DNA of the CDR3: TGTGCCAGCAGTGAAGTTGGACAGGGTAATGGCTACACCTTC. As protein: CASSEVGQGNGYTF.

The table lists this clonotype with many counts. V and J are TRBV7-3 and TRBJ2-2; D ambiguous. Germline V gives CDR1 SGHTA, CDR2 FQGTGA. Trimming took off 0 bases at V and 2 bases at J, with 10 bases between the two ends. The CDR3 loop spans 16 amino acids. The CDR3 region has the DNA TGTGCCAGCAGCTTAACGGAGCGAAGAAACACCGGGGAGCTGTTTTTT. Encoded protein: CASSLTERRNTGELFF.

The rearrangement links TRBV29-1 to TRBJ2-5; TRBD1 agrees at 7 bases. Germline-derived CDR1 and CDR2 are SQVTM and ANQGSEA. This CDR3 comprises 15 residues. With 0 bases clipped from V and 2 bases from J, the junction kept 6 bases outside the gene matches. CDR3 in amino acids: CSVEDPGTVQETQYF. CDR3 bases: TGCAGCGTTGAAGATCCCGGGACAGTTCAAGAGACCCAGTACTTC.

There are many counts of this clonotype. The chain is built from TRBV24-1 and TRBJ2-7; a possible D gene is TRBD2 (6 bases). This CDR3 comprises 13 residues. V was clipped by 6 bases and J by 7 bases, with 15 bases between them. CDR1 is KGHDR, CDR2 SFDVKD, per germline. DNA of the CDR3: TGTGCCACCAGTCAATCCGGAGGGCAGGAGCAGTACTTC. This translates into CATSQSGGQEQYF.

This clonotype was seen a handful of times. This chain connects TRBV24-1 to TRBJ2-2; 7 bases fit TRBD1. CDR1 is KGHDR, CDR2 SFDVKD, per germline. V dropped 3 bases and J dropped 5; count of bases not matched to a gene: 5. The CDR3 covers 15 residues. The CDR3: CATSDGGQKTGELFF. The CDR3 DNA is TGTGCCACCAGTGATGGGGGACAGAAAACCGGGGAGCTGTTTTTT.

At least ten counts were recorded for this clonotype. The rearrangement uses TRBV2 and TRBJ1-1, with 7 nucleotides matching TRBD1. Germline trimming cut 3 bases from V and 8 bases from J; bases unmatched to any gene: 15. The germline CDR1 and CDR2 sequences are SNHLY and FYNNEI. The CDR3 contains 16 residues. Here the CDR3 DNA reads TGTGCCAGCAGTGATAGGGGGCGTTATACTAAATGGGAAGCTTTCTTT. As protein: CASSDRGRYTKWEAFF. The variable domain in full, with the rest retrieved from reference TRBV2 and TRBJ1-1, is EPEVTQTPSHQVTQMGQEVILRCVPISNHLYFYWYRQILGQKVEFLVSFYNNEISEKSEIFDDQFSVERPDGSNFTLKIRSTKLEDSAMYFCASSDRGRYTKWEAFFGQGTRLTVV.

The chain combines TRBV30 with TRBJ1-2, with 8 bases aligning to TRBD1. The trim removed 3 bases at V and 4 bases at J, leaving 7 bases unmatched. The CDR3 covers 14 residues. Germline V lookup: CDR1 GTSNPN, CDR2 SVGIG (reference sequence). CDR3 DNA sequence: TGTGCCTGGAGGGATCAGGGGGCCATCTATGGCTACACCTTC. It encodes CAWRDQGAIYGYTF.

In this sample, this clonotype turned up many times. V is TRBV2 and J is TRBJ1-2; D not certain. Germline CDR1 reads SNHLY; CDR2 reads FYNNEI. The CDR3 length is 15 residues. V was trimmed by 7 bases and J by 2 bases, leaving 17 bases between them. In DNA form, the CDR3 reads TGTGCCAGCAAAATCAAAAGGACGGAAAACTATGGCTACACCTTC. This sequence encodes CASKIKRTENYGYTF.

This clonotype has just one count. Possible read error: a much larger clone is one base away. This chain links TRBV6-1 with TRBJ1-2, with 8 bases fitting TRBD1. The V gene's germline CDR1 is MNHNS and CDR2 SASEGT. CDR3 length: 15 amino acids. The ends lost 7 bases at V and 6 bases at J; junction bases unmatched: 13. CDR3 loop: CASIKSLDRVDGYTF. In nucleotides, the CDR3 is TGTGCCAGCATCAAAAGCCTGGACAGGGTAGATGGCTACACCTTC.

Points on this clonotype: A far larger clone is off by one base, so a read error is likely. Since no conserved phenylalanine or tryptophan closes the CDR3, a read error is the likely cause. CDR3 DNA sequence: TGTGCCAGCAGTGAAGCGCATAGGGACCTGAATAATTCACCCCTCCACATT. This encodes CASSEAHRDLNNSPLHI. This chain uses TRBV12-3 or TRBV12-4 with TRBJ1-6; D perhaps matches TRBD1 (5 bases). Trimming cost V 5 bases and J 5 bases, with 19 bases left between them. This CDR3 is 17 amino acids long.

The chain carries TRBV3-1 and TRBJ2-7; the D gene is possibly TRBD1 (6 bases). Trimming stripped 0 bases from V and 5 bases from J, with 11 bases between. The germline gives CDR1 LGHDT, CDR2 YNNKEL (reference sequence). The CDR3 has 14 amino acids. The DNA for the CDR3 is TGTGCCAGCAGCCAAGACTACAGGGCTGACGAGCAGTACTTC. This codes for CASSQDYRADEQYF.

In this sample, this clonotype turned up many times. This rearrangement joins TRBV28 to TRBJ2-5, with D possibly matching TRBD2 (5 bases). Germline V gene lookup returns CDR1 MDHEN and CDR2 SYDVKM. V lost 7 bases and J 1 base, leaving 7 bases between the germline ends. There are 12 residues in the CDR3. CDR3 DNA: TGTGCCAGCACGCGGGTCCAAGAGACCCAGTACTTC. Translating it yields CASTRVQETQYF.

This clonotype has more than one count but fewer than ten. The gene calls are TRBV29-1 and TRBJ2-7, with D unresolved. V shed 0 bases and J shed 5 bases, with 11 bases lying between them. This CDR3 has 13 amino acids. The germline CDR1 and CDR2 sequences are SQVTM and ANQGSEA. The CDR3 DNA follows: TGCAGCGTTGAAGACCTAACACAGAACGAGCAGTACTTC. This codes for CSVEDLTQNEQYF.

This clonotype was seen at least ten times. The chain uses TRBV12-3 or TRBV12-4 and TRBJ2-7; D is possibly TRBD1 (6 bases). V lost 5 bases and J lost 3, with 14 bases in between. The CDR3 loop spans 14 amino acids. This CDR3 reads CASSRKQGIYEQYF. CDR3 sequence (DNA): TGTGCCAGCAGTCGGAAACAGGGAATCTACGAGCAGTACTTC.

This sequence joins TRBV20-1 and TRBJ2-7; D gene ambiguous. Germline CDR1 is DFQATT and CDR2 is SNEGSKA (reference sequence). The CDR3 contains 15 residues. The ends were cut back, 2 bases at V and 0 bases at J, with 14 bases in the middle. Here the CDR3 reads CSARRREGLSYEQYF. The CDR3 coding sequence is TGCAGTGCTAGACGACGCGAAGGGCTCTCCTACGAGCAGTACTTC.

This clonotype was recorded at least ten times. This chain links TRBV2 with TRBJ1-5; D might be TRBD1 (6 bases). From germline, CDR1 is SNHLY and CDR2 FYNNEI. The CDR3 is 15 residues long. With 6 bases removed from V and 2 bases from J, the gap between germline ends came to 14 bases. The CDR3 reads CASRTGIGGNQPQHF. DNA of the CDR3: TGTGCCAGCAGGACAGGTATTGGTGGCAATCAGCCCCAGCATTTT. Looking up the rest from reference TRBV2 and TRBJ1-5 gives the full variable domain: EPEVTQTPSHQVTQMGQEVILRCVPISNHLYFYWYRQILGQKVEFLVSFYNNEISEKSEIFDDQFSVERPDGSNFTLKIRSTKLEDSAMYFCASRTGIGGNQPQHFGDGTRLSIL.